This paragraph reports one TCR beta chain. The antigen is unknown. This sample is part of a study of type 1 regulatory T cells. The CDR3 length is 13 residues. The germline V gene has CDR1 SGHTA and CDR2 FQGNSA. V lost 2 bases, J lost 5 bases, and 10 bases lay in between. TCRdb independently ran MiXCR on the reads; one entry per CDR3 protein. Here the sample spans more than 60,000 distinct CDR3 sequences, 60% to 80% being singletons. This sequence originates from a human donor in good health. The chain is built from TRBV7-2 and TRBJ2-7; no clear D. The sequenced sample consisted of cultured non-Tr1 T cells, either the whole culture or a sorted T cell fraction (not recorded which). CDR3 region: CASSLSHRDEQYF. DNA of the CDR3: TGTGCCAGCAGCTTAAGTCACCGTGACGAGCAGTACTTC.